This T cell receptor beta chain was sequenced for a study of neurological immune-mediated disorders (dated by TCRdb to the late 2010s). The study in broad terms: Among the approximately 35 multiple sclerosis patients, relapsing-remitting MS accounted for around 30 and secondary progressive MS accounted for 3. Peripheral blood TCR-beta repertoires from patients with HTLV-I-associated myelopathy (HAM/TSP), patients with multiple sclerosis, and healthy controls were compared in the study using UMI-based sequencing. Longitudinal samples, technical triplicates and paired sorted CD4+ and CD8+ T-cell subsets, alongside PBMC samples, were included among the approximately 100 TCR-beta libraries. The cohort comprised roughly 69 subjects: roughly 14 HAM/TSP patients, roughly 34 multiple sclerosis patients and about 20 healthy controls.

This clonotype was seen at least ten times. Its target antigen remains unknown. Per-base qualities were not stored, and no clone one base away is much larger. cDNA was synthesized by template-switch 5'RACE using a primer with a 10-nucleotide random unique molecular identifier that tagged each TCR transcript. Every sequencing run yielded over 190 million TCR-beta sequences covering 15-18 subjects. The RNeasy kit was used to extract total RNA. Using the KAPA Real-time Library Amplification kit, TCR-beta VDJ regions were amplified with primers for the TCR constant region and the 5'RACE anchor. A first PCR added sample indexes and Illumina adaptors, and a second PCR then raised library yield. After purification with Ampure beads, the TCR product of roughly 650 bp was size-selected on a 2% E-gel SizeSelection system. Before pooling, library quality was assessed on a Bioanalyzer, concentration was determined with Qubit, and library quantification was performed with the Kapa Library Quantification kit. Paired-end 2 x 150 bp sequencing of the libraries was performed on an Illumina HiSeq 2500. To increase sequence diversity, about 25-31% phiX was spiked into each library pool. In the original analysis: The UMI-based MiGEC pipeline processed quality-filtered reads and removed over 85% of raw TCR sequences during error correction. VDJ genes were aligned to IMGT germline references, and each clonotype was defined by a unique CDR3 amino acid sequence together with V-J genes. VDJtools evaluated clonal expansion, Shannon diversity and CDR3 relatedness (CalcPairwiseDistances, ClusterSamples); CLCbio workbench built phylogenetic trees. A clone was classed as expanded if it had 8 or more unique UMIs, a cutoff based on coefficient-of-variation modelling across technical triplicates. In TCRdb, the public reads were trimmed at Q25 with fastp and aligned with MiXCR, with productive beta chains retained. Every CDR3 protein is listed once, alongside the most common genes and DNA of its rows. The V and J calls were not made by the authors but by TCRdb's processing. The sample contains 65,000 to 85,000 distinct CDR3 sequences, 3.2% of them found a single time. 5.2% of the sample is taken by the ten largest.

According to the germline V gene, CDR1 reads MNHEY and CDR2 reads SVGAGI. Cut back by 8 bases and 8 bases, the V and J ends lie 13 bases apart. The CDR3 has 13 amino acids, counting the end cysteine and phenylalanine. Of the read, only the CDR3 DNA is kept; its 39 bases are in frame from base 1. The paper as a whole reports these results and caveats: TCR clonal expansion was greatest in HAM/TSP patients and smallest in MS patients, who ranked below even healthy controls. The MS cluster showed no association with clinical or MRI features, and the authors stated that larger cohorts are needed. Phylogenetic analysis grouped repertoires from 18 of 34 MS patients into a cluster of related CDR3 sequences, suggesting a possible repertoire-level signature. No identical CDR3 amino acid sequences were shared among expanded clones across subjects, suggesting private TCR-beta repertoires in all groups.

Unsorted PBMC libraries were generated from 2 million PBMCs stored in RNAlater at -80 °C until RNA extraction. Multiple sclerosis patients were enrolled in a US clinical protocol under which disease progression was evaluated by magnetic resonance imaging. Peripheral blood was subjected to Ficoll-Hypaque density gradient centrifugation to isolate PBMCs, which were then cryopreserved in liquid nitrogen. Sequenced input: PBMCs. The receptor was isolated from a woman between 50 and 59 years old with multiple sclerosis. This chain is built from TRBV6-5 and TRBJ1-6; perhaps TRBD1 is the D gene, with 5 bases matching. The base sequence is TGTGCCAGCTGGGGACGAATAGATTCACCCCTCCACTTT. This encodes CASWGRIDSPLHF.